This TCR beta chain was documented in a study of shared clonotypes between healthy human individuals. Turning to this clone: Antigen specificity is unknown.

The CDR3 extends over 14 amino acids. Germline values: CDR1 SNHLY, CDR2 FYNNEI. V was cut by 4 bases and J by 0 bases, with 7 bases left in between. Study-wide findings and caveats: Specimens sampled were limited to blood, with tissue repertoires likely differing. Across a handful of donors, naive CD4 shared 4.5% to 6%, naive CD8 more than 3%, memory CD4 approximately 2.5%, memory CD8 around 0.36%.

An approximately 200 ng quantity of DNA, tens of thousands of T cell genomes, went into the sorted-subset replicate PCRs. Only in-frame clones appear in the TCRdb table, and some are missing; sequencing was by immunoSEQ multiplex PCR. The sample includes over 950,000 clones, 70% to 80% of them seen just once. The chain joins TRBV2 to TRBJ1-3; D uncertain. This receptor was identified in a man between 18 and 29 years old in good health. Some clones in this sample may be carry-over from other donors' samples. Sequenced input: memory CD4+ T cells from PBMCs. Indicated subset: CD45RA-negative fraction. CDR3 nucleotide sequence: TGTGCCAGCAGTGCCGCGGACTCTGGAAACACCATATATTTT. This codes for CASSAADSGNTIYF.